This T cell receptor (beta chain) originates from a study of shared clonotypes between healthy human individuals. Germline V lookup: CDR1 MGHRA, CDR2 YSYEKL. V was clipped by 3 bases and J by 7 bases; unmatched bases: 9. CDR3 length: 15 amino acids. The authors distributed each subset's genomic DNA evenly over several immunoSEQ plates. TCRdb's table, derived via immunoSEQ multiplex PCR, lists solely in-frame clones and lacks some. The sample lists 400,000 to 600,000 clones, 75% to 80% occurring once. The chain employs TRBV4-1 and TRBJ2-7; 10 nucleotides align to TRBD1. Input material: PBMCs. This TCR came from a woman aged 40-49 years in good health. Some clones in this sample may be carry-over from other donors' samples. Here the CDR3 reads CASSQSGTGAGEQYF. The CDR3 DNA reads TGCGCCAGCAGCCAGTCCGGGACAGGGGCTGGAGAGCAGTACTTC.